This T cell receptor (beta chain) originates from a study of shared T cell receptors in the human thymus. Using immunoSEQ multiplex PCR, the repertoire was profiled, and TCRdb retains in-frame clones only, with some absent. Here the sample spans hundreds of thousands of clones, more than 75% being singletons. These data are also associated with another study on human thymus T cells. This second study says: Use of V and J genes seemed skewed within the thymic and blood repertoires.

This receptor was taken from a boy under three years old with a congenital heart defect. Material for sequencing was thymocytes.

The CDR3 is CASSIRTGTGANVLTF. The CDR3, as DNA: TGTGCCAGCAGTATCCGGACAGGGACAGGGGCCAACGTCCTGACTTTC. The gene calls are TRBV28 and TRBJ2-6; 8 nucleotides match TRBD1. Germline values: CDR1 MDHEN, CDR2 SYDVKM. With 5 bases clipped from V and 4 bases from J, the junction kept 7 bases outside the gene matches. The CDR3 extends over 16 amino acids.